This TCR beta chain was identified in a study of spatial heterogeneity in lung cancer (dated by TCRdb to about 2019). Turning to the overall study: Beta-chain transcripts were consistently detected in greater numbers than alpha-chain transcripts, which likely reflected higher beta-chain transcript abundance. At surgery, both alpha and beta chains were TCR-sequenced in under 250 tumor regions, approximately 64 matched nontumor lung samples and 56 PBMC samples. In the raw uncorrected reads, each unique combination of TCR and UMI appeared on average more than ten times. The study linked features of the TCR repertoire to counts of nonsynonymous mutations, which were determined by whole-exome sequencing of tumor tissue. In non-small cell lung cancer, the study made a quantitative comparison of TCR alpha and beta repertoires among multiple tumor regions, matched nontumor lung and blood.

In light of the paper, this sample's time point label describes: sample taken at primary tumor resection. For TCR sequencing, whole RNA was extracted from tumor and nontumor lung tissue, or from cryopreserved PBMC samples, and no cell sorting was done. Samples were obtained from 65 to 90 patients with early-stage, untreated non-small cell lung cancer from the lung TRACERx cohort. Patients were selected for TCR sequencing only if sufficient RNA was available from at least two tumor regions. Broader findings and caveats from the paper: Ubiquitous expanded tumor TCRs were found in blood more often at tumor resection than at routine follow-up. Additional single-cell paired TCR alpha and beta sequencing was considered necessary to confirm, at a functional level, the hypothesis that regional TCRs recognize regional mutations.

This clonotype was counted only a few times. What this receptor recognizes is not known. No qualities accompany the bases; no much larger clone lies one base away. Preparation of the library involved 5' RACE. TCRdb lists the instrument as NextSeq 500. In the TCR library protocol, a unique molecular identifier was attached to each TCR cDNA molecule so that PCR and sequencing errors could be corrected. As for the original processing: TCR identification, UMI-based error correction and CDR3 extraction were performed with Decombinator tools. TCRs above a frequency of 2 per 1,000, corresponding to the top 1% of the tumor frequency distribution, were defined as expanded. Renyi diversity was calculated using the R vegan package after each repertoire was subsampled 100 times to 5,000 TCRs. CDR3 similarity networks were built from amino acid triplet string-kernel similarity, connecting CDR3s with pairwise similarity above 0.82. TCRdb reran the public reads through fastp at Q25 and MiXCR, keeping productive beta chains. Rows are combined by CDR3 protein, so each entry shows the most common genes and DNA. Here the V and J calls rest on TCRdb's processing, not on the authors' analysis. The sample table lists approximately 82,000 distinct CDR3 sequences, roughly 12% of them with a count of one. Around 4.3% of the sample comes from the top ten.

Unmatched junction bases come to 11, with V trimmed by 5 bases and J by 2 bases. From the germline V gene (reference sequence), CDR1 is LNHDA and CDR2 is SQIVND. Spanning cysteine to phenylalanine, the CDR3 consists of 16 amino acids. Left in the record is the CDR3 DNA by itself, 48 bases read in frame from the first base. The sequence was obtained from a male donor with early-stage non-small cell lung cancer. The rearrangement combines TRBV19 with TRBJ2-5; 7 bases in the junction line up with TRBD1. The material sequenced was PBMCs, taken at surgery. The CDR3 reads as follows: CASSLGQAFGQETQYF. The DNA reads as follows: TGTGCCAGTAGTCTCGGACAGGCCTTTGGACAAGAGACCCAGTACTTC. Full variable domain (CDR3 extended with the reference TRBV19 and TRBJ2-5 proteins): DGGITQSPKYLFRKEGQNVTLSCEQNLNHDAMYWYRQDPGQGLRLIYYSQIVNDFQKGDIAEGYSVSREKKESFPLTVTSAQKNPTAFYLCASSLGQAFGQETQYFGPGTRLLVL.